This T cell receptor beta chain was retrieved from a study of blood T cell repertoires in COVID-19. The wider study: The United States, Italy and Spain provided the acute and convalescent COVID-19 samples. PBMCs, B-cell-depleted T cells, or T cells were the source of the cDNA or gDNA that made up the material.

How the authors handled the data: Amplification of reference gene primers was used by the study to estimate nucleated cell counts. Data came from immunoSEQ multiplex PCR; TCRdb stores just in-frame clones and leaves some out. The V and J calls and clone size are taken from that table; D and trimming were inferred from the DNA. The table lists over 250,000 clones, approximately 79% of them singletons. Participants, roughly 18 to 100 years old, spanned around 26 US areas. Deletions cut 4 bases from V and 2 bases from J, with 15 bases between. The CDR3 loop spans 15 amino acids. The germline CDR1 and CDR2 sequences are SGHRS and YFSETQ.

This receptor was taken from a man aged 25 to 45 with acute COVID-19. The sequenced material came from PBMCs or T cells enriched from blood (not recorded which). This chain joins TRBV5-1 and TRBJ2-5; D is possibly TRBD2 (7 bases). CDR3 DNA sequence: TGCGCCAGCAGCGCGGCGGGGGCGAGACAAGAGACCCAGTACTTC. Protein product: CASSAAGARQETQYF.